The clone carrying this T cell receptor (beta chain) was seen ten or more times. As yet, its antigen is unknown. Through a sample-barcoded 5' primer and a J-beta primer mix, a second PCR was run for about 6 to 11 cycles. One entry per CDR3 protein results from TCRdb running MiXCR on the 5' RACE reads. The sample records 870,000 or so distinct CDR3 sequences, 25% to 30% being singletons. The germline CDR1 and CDR2 sequences are SQVTM and ANQGSEA. The CDR3 totals 14 residues. Losses at the gene ends were 7 bases for V and 10 bases for J; bases not matched to a gene: 16. The study recruited healthy Caucasian donors from Russia who were aged about 6 to 90. Per individual sample, total RNA of at least 5 micrograms was extracted. The sample is drawn from a study of blood T cells in healthy people across ages. Study-level background: Template switching picked up about one barcoded beta molecule for each two T cells.

Study-wide findings and caveats: Any changes in expanded clonotypes were possibly confounded, as donor CMV status remained unknown.

The source material was blood. This chain joins TRBV29-1 and TRBJ2-3; 8 bases are a match to TRBD1. The receptor was derived from a woman of 80 years or more in good health. In DNA, the CDR3 is TGCAGCGCAGAACCGGGACAGGACCCGGGGGCGCAGTATTTT. It codes for CSAEPGQDPGAQYF.